This entry lists 20 T cell receptor beta chains sequenced from one sample in a study of T cells after posttransplantation cyclophosphamide. Method: immunoSEQ multiplex PCR; TCRdb's copy keeps in-frame clones and lacks some. The table shows about 19,000 clones, with 95% to 98% occurring only once. Cells defined as naive were viable CD3+CD4+ or CD3+CD8+ and CCR7+CD45RA+CD45RO-CD95-CD27+CD28+. Sequencing was carried out using naive CD4+ T cells sorted from PBMCs. These receptors came from a man in his forties or fifties in good health, CMV-negative, and a related stem cell transplant donor.

This rearrangement joins TRBV28 to TRBJ1-5; TRBD1 might be the D (5 bases). The CDR3 has 14 residues. Germline V lookup: CDR1 MDHEN, CDR2 SYDVKM. V lost 6 bases and J 5 bases, leaving 14 bases between the germline ends. CDR3 nucleotide sequence: TGTGCCAGCAGCCCTCAGGGTCCCGATCAGCCCCAGCATTTT. This sequence encodes CASSPQGPDQPQHF. Full variable domain (missing parts from reference TRBV28 and TRBJ1-5): DVKVTQSSRYLVKRTGEKVFLECVQDMDHENMFWYRQDPGLGLRLIYFSYDVKMKEKGDIPEGYSVSREKKERFSLILESASTNQTSMYLCASSPQGPDQPQHFGDGTRLSIL.

The gene calls are TRBV28 and TRBJ2-3; 7 bases are a match to TRBD2. V lost 6 bases and J lost 0; bases outside the gene matches: 12. The CDR3 totals 17 residues. In germline, CDR1 is MDHEN, CDR2 SYDVKM. CDR3 DNA: TGTGCCAGCAGACACCTGGGCCTAGCGGATAGCACAGATACGCAGTATTTT. This encodes CASRHLGLADSTDTQYF. The entire variable domain, with the rest obtained from reference TRBV28 and TRBJ2-3, is as follows: DVKVTQSSRYLVKRTGEKVFLECVQDMDHENMFWYRQDPGLGLRLIYFSYDVKMKEKGDIPEGYSVSREKKERFSLILESASTNQTSMYLCASRHLGLADSTDTQYFGPGTRLTVL.

V is TRBV18 and J is TRBJ2-1, with TRBD1 identical over 9 bases. The CDR3 consists of 17 residues. The ends lost 3 bases at V and 0 bases at J; junction bases unmatched: 6. The V gene's germline CDR1 is KGHSH and CDR2 LQKENI. CDR3 nucleotide sequence: TGTGCCAGCTCACCGGGACAGGGTGGATCCTCCTACAATGAGCAGTTCTTC. This gives the protein CASSPGQGGSSYNEQFF. Looking up the rest from reference TRBV18 and TRBJ2-1 gives the full variable domain: NAGVMQNPRHLVRRRGQEARLRCSPMKGHSHVYWYRQLPEEGLKFMVYLQKENIIDESGMPKERFSAEFPKEGPSILRIQQVVRGDSAAYFCASSPGQGGSSYNEQFFGPGTRLTVL.

The chain recombines TRBV5-4 with TRBJ1-2; 9 nucleotides align to TRBD1. The junction had 11 bases not matched to a gene; V was cut back by 5 bases and J by 6 bases. The CDR3 has 15 residues. CDR1 is SGHNT and CDR2 is YYREEE in the germline V gene (reference sequence). The CDR3, as DNA: TGTGCCAGCAGTCCGAGGACAGGGGACAACCATGGCTACACCTTC. This translates into CASSPRTGDNHGYTF.

The chain is built from TRBV6-5 and TRBJ1-2, with TRBD1 as a possible D gene (6 bases). This CDR3 is built from 13 residues. Trimming took 5 bases from V and 4 from J, leaving 11 bases between them. The germline CDR1 and CDR2 sequences are MNHEY and SVGAGI. For the CDR3, the DNA is TGTGCCAGCAGTCGGACAGAAGCCTATGGCTACACCTTC. This sequence encodes CASSRTEAYGYTF.

The chain has TRBV9 and TRBJ2-7, with TRBD2 matching over 9 bases. The CDR3 is 21 amino acids. Trimming removed 0 bases from V and 6 bases from J; junction bases left unmatched: 25. Per the germline V gene, CDR1 is SGDLS and CDR2 is YYNGEE. The DNA of the CDR3 is TGTGCCAGCAGCGTAGCTACGTTCGGGAGCGGGAGGCCCCCGGCTTCGGTCGAGCAGTACTTC. Its protein product is CASSVATFGSGRPPASVEQYF.

The gene calls are TRBV19 and TRBJ1-5; weak D call: TRBD1 (5 bases). The CDR3 has 13 amino acids. The V gene's germline CDR1 is LNHDA and CDR2 SQIVND (reference sequence). Trimming took off 7 bases at V and 4 bases at J, with 11 bases between the two ends. DNA for the CDR3: TGTGCCAGTATGGGGGGTATTAATCAGCCCCAGCATTTT. This encodes CASMGGINQPQHF.

This chain links TRBV7-9 with TRBJ1-5; the D is unclear. This CDR3 region has 14 residues. Per the germline V gene, CDR1 is SEHNR and CDR2 is FQNEAQ (reference sequence). Trimming left V 5 bases short and J 2 bases short, with 10 bases between. CDR3 amino acids: CASSVAGGNQPQHF. The CDR3 DNA reads TGTGCCAGCAGCGTGGCTGGAGGCAATCAGCCCCAGCATTTT.

The chain is built from TRBV5-1 and TRBJ1-1, with 8 bases fitting TRBD1. CDR3 length equals 15 residues. The trim removed 3 bases at V and 1 base at J, leaving 5 bases unmatched. The germline V gene encodes CDR1 SGHRS and CDR2 YFSETQ. The CDR3 region is CASSSSGTGNTEAFF. The CDR3 DNA is TGCGCCAGCAGCTCCTCCGGGACAGGGAACACTGAAGCTTTCTTT.

This clone was counted a single time. The chain employs TRBV27 and TRBJ2-7; 11 bases are a match to TRBD2. Germline CDR1 is MNHEY and CDR2 is SMNVEV (reference sequence). CDR3 size: 18 residues. After removal of 6 bases from V and 1 base from J, the junction contained 14 bases not matched to a gene. CDR3 sequence: CASRPITGTSGTSYEQYF. CDR3 DNA: TGTGCCAGCAGGCCTATCACCGGGACTAGCGGTACTTCCTACGAGCAGTACTTC.

This sequence joins TRBV5-1 and TRBJ2-5; a possible D gene is TRBD1 (5 bases). Germline V gives CDR1 SGHRS, CDR2 YFSETQ. There are 13 residues in the CDR3. Trimming removed 4 bases at V and 3 bases at J, with 10 bases between. The CDR3 is CASSRAREETQYF. CDR3 DNA sequence: TGCGCCAGCAGCCGAGCCAGGGAAGAGACCCAGTACTTC.

CDR3 nucleotide sequence: TGTGCCAGCAGTTCCTCAAAACAGGGGTGGTACGAGCAGTACTTC. Translation: CASSSSKQGWYEQYF. The gene calls are TRBV28 and TRBJ2-5; 7 nucleotides line up with TRBD1. The DNA end is more similar to TRBJ2-7, so the J call may be wrong. The CDR3 totals 15 residues. Germline V gene data show CDR1 as MDHEN and CDR2 as SYDVKM.

This clone is a singleton in its sample. The CDR3 DNA sequence: TGTGCCATCAGACCGGGACAGAACACCGGGGAGCTGTTTTTT. This encodes CAIRPGQNTGELFF. This sequence joins TRBV10-3 and TRBJ2-2; TRBD1 is a possible D gene (6 bases). Germline V gives CDR1 ENHRY, CDR2 SYGVKD. The CDR3 is 14 residues long. V lost 6 bases and J 1 base, leaving 9 bases between the germline ends.

This clone was detected a few times. The chain carries TRBV6-1 and TRBJ1-1; D not resolved. There are 13 residues in the CDR3. Per the germline V gene, CDR1 is MNHNS and CDR2 is SASEGT. Trimming took off 5 bases at V and 1 base at J, with 8 bases between the two ends. The CDR3, as DNA: TGTGCCAGCAGTCGAAGCCGGAACACTGAAGCTTTCTTT. Its protein product is CASSRSRNTEAFF.

The rearrangement joins TRBV30 to TRBJ1-1; D call uncertain. Trimming left V 2 bases short and J 5 bases short, with 9 bases between. The CDR3 loop spans 12 amino acids. In germline, CDR1 is GTSNPN, CDR2 SVGIG (reference sequence). CDR3 nucleotides: TGTGCCTGGAGTACTCACGGGACTGAAGCTTTCTTT. The encoded protein is CAWSTHGTEAFF.

The V and J genes are TRBV10-3 and TRBJ2-3; D uncertain. Trimming took 4 bases from V and 4 from J, leaving 12 bases between them. The CDR3 spans 14 residues. Germline lookup yields CDR1 ENHRY and CDR2 SYGVKD. The CDR3 DNA follows: TGTGCCATCAGTGTAGTTACCGGAGCAGATACGCAGTATTTT. This codes for CAISVVTGADTQYF.

The V and J genes are TRBV27 and TRBJ2-7, with 9 bases identical to TRBD2. The CDR3 contains 14 residues. The germline CDR1 and CDR2 sequences are MNHEY and SMNVEV (reference sequence). V trimming: 3 bases; J trimming: 3 bases; junction bases outside the gene matches: 3. For the CDR3, the DNA is TGTGCCAGCAGTTTTGGCGGGAGGGTCTACGAGCAGTACTTC. Protein: CASSFGGRVYEQYF.

The chain couples TRBV5-6 to TRBJ2-7; the match to TRBD1 covers 8 bases. Looked up from germline, CDR1 is SGHDT and CDR2 is YYEEEE. There are 16 residues in the CDR3. J was trimmed by 3 bases and V by 0 bases; bases with no gene match: 8. The CDR3 loop is CASSLGHRGNDYEQYF. The CDR3 nucleotides are TGTGCCAGCAGCTTGGGGCACAGGGGGAATGACTACGAGCAGTACTTC.

V usage is TRBV4-1 and J usage is TRBJ2-5, with 9 nucleotides matching TRBD2. Germline assignment: CDR1 MGHRA and CDR2 YSYEKL. V shed 0 bases, J shed 5 bases, and the junction held 4 bases outside the gene matches. The CDR3 is 15 amino acids. The CDR3 loop is CASSQDGGRAETQYF. For the CDR3, the DNA is TGCGCCAGCAGCCAAGATGGCGGGAGGGCCGAGACCCAGTACTTC.

The chain recombines TRBV7-9 with TRBJ2-2, with D perhaps matching TRBD1 (5 bases). CDR3 size: 14 residues. The V gene's germline CDR1 is SEHNR and CDR2 FQNEAQ (reference sequence). V shed 7 bases and J shed 7 bases, with 16 bases lying between them. The CDR3 region has the DNA TGTGCCAGCATCCGACAGCCCCGTGACGGGGAGCTGTTTTTT. It encodes CASIRQPRDGELFF.